This TCR beta chain appears in the sequencing data of a study of human T cells and chemical hapten exposure (TCRdb year 2021). Looking at the study overall: The libraries were sequenced as a pool, and the TCR yield per sample differed mostly because of small variations in library volumes within the pool. The study tracked peripheral blood TCR repertoire changes in vivo during primary and secondary sensitization to the hapten diphenylcyclopropenone (DPC) in alopecia patients. Both TCR alpha and TCR beta chains were sequenced from each blood RNA sample. The study at large found these results: Repeated subsampling changed both the strength of the expansion versus patch-test correlation and the threshold at which that correlation became significant. No change with DPC sensitization was found in the number of TCRs above 1 in 1000 frequency, and no evidence of global repertoire structure alterations was found.

CDR1 and CDR2 are drawn from the germline V gene: SQVTM, ANQGSEA. Spanning cysteine to phenylalanine, the CDR3 consists of 13 amino acids. The only DNA kept is the CDR3, 39 bases in frame from the first base. At the junction V is shortened by 7 bases and J by 7 bases; bases outside the gene matches: 9. This clonotype came up a few times. This clone's antigen is unknown. The record has no base qualities; no much larger clone is one base away. Receptor amplification or capture employed 5' RACE. The reads were generated on an Illumina MiSeq. During library preparation, unique molecular identifiers were attached to individual cDNA molecules so that TCRs could be counted quantitatively and reproducibly. The source study handled its data this way. The median number of TCRs per sample was around 100,000, ranging from roughly 20,000 to 690,600. The Decombinator software suite was used to annotate V, J and CDR3 in the TCR reads. Every sample was subsampled to the same number of TCRs (28,000) for the PS versus PT1 abundance plots. TCRs were defined as expanded if absent before sensitization and observed at least eight times at the 2-week time point. The public reads were run again by TCRdb, first through fastp at Q25 and then through MiXCR, and only productive beta chains were kept. Every entry covers one CDR3 protein and lists the most common genes and DNA from its rows. These V and J calls are TCRdb output, not the study's own analysis. This sample lists tens of thousands of distinct CDR3 sequences; roughly 8.4% were detected once. In total, the top ten clones hold 2% to 2.5% of the sample.

Unfractionated whole blood was collected in Tempus Blood RNA tubes, and total RNA was extracted from that blood. Five healthy volunteers acted as controls for TCR sequencing and had blood drawn at day 0, 2 weeks and 6 weeks. The receptor was derived from a male donor in good health. The rearrangement joined TRBV29-1 to TRBJ2-1; TRBD1 lines up with 8 middle nucleotides. The sequenced DNA is TGCAGCGCGACAGGGGAAACATTGAATGAGCAGTTCTTC. This codes for CSATGETLNEQFF.